This T cell receptor (beta chain) was identified during a study of shared T cell receptors in the human thymus. Germline trimming cut 5 bases from V and 5 bases from J; bases unmatched to any gene: 8. The CDR3 is made up of 15 amino acids. Germline V gene data show CDR1 as SGHAT and CDR2 as FQNNGV. The protocol was immunoSEQ multiplex PCR, while the TCRdb copy is restricted to in-frame clones and leaves out a portion. The table includes about 660,000 clones, more than 75% detected once. The same data also went into a second study, on human thymus T cells. From that report: Healthy Finnish infants undergoing corrective surgery for congenital heart defects provided the donor material. Thymus tissue for the work was resected from patients undergoing corrective heart surgery. V and J gene usage appeared biased in thymic and blood repertoires. Related research reported highly overlapping thymic repertoires among unrelated individuals.

This clonotype was sampled from a boy younger than two with a congenital heart defect. The genes are TRBV11-2 and TRBJ2-5; TRBD2 aligns across 10 bases. The sequencing sample was made of thymocytes. The CDR3 reads CASSPSGSSSETQYF. CDR3 nucleotides: TGTGCCAGCAGCCCTAGCGGGAGTAGTTCGGAGACCCAGTACTTC.